This T cell receptor (beta chain) was sequenced during a study of cytomegalovirus exposure and HLA in healthy donors. General study results and limits: CMV antigen specificity of three CMV-associated chains was confirmed in vitro. In a later analysis, several top co-occurrence clusters appeared linked to parvovirus B19, influenza, CMV and Epstein-Barr virus. Earlier results showed most TCR beta V segments being productive about 87% or about 30% of the time.

A multiplex PCR was run with 60 Vbeta primers and 13 Jbeta primers. Profiling relied on immunoSEQ multiplex PCR, and the TCRdb table lists in-frame clones only, not all of them. The sample includes approximately 140,000 clones, about three quarters seen only once; the top ten take 1.5% to 2%. Concerning this clone itself: Its antigen remains unknown.

The CDR3 sequence is 15 residues long. V was shortened by 6 bases and J by 1 base, with 10 bases between the two germline ends. Per the germline V gene, CDR1 is MNHNS and CDR2 is SASEGT. Input material: PBMCs. V is TRBV6-1 and J is TRBJ1-6; TRBD1 might be the D (6 bases). This TCR derives from a man aged 40-49 years in good health and CMV-seronegative. CDR3 region: CASSAGTSYNSPLHF. In DNA form, the CDR3 reads TGTGCCAGCAGCGCCGGGACATCCTATAATTCACCCCTCCACTTT.